The present entry profiles one T cell receptor beta chain with its context. The data belong to a study of blood T cell repertoires in COVID-19. Looking at the study overall: The United States, Italy and Spain provided the acute and convalescent COVID-19 samples. PBMCs, B-cell-depleted T cells, or T cells provided the cDNA or gDNA that made up the material.

This CDR3 region has 13 residues. Trimming removed 0 bases at V and 4 bases at J, with 6 bases between. Original handling: The assay estimated nucleated cells by amplifying reference gene primers. Profiled with immunoSEQ multiplex PCR; TCRdb holds only in-frame clones, not every one. The V and J calls and the clone size are those of that table, but D and trimming were determined from the DNA. The repertoire holds about 170,000 clones, with roughly four fifths as singletons. The rearrangement joins TRBV12-3 or TRBV12-4 to TRBJ1-1; D gene unclear. Sequences were obtained from peripheral blood. The clonotype was recovered from a woman older than 75 with acute or convalescent COVID-19. The DNA of the CDR3 is TGTGCCAGCAGTTTAGCCGAGGGCACTGAAGCTTTCTTT. Protein sequence: CASSLAEGTEAFF.